The 20 T cell receptor beta chains given below trace back to one sample, sequenced in a study of shared clonotypes between healthy human individuals. Libraries were prepared by immunoSEQ multiplex PCR; TCRdb keeps only in-frame clonotypes and omits some of them. The sample lists under 750,000 clones, approximately 77% occurring once. The source material was memory CD4+ T cells sorted from blood. The sample's subset: CD45RA-negative fraction. The receptors originated from a woman aged 25 to 39 in good health.

CDR3 loop: CASSSRLLAKNIQYF. The CDR3 coding sequence is TGTGCCAGCAGCTCCCGCCTATTAGCCAAAAACATTCAGTACTTC. The rearrangement uses TRBV28 and TRBJ2-4; D is uncertain. Trimming shortened V by 6 bases and J by 0 bases, and 12 bases separated the two germline ends. Germline V lookup: CDR1 MDHEN, CDR2 SYDVKM. This CDR3 spans 15 amino acids.

The genes are TRBV7-3 and TRBJ2-2, with D possibly TRBD1 on 6 matching bases. CDR1 and CDR2 (germline): SGHTA, FQGTGA. The CDR3 sequence is 13 residues long. The germline V and J ends were trimmed by 6 bases and 7 bases, with 12 bases remaining between them. The CDR3 here is CASREQGDGELFF. For the CDR3, the DNA is TGTGCCAGCAGAGAACAGGGAGACGGGGAGCTGTTTTTT. The complete variable domain, with remaining parts taken from reference TRBV7-3 and TRBJ2-2, reads GAGVSQTPSNKVTEKGKYVELRCDPISGHTALYWYRQSLGQGPEFLIYFQGTGAADDSGLPNDRFFAVRPEGSVSTLKIQRTERGDSAVYLCASREQGDGELFFGEGSRLTVL.

The CDR3 reads CAWSPGQGKKLFF. The CDR3 DNA reads TGTGCCTGGAGTCCCGGACAGGGGAAAAAACTGTTTTTT. J is TRBJ1-4 and V is TRBV30; 9 nucleotides agree with TRBD1. The junction had 4 bases not matched to a gene; V was cut back by 2 bases and J by 9 bases. The CDR3 is made up of 13 amino acids. Germline loops: CDR1 GTSNPN, CDR2 SVGIG (reference sequence). Full variable domain (missing parts from reference TRBV30 and TRBJ1-4): SQTIHQWPATLVQPVGSPLSLECTVEGTSNPNLYWYRQAAGRGLQLLFYSVGIGQISSEVPQNLSASRPQDRQFILSSKKLLLSDSGFYLCAWSPGQGKKLFFGSGTQLSVL.

The chain joins TRBV28 to TRBJ2-7; possible D gene TRBD2, 6 bases. CDR1 MDHEN and CDR2 SYDVKM come from the germline V gene. Trimming left V 6 bases short and J 6 bases short, with 18 bases between. The CDR3 length is 14 residues. The CDR3 nucleotides read TGTGCCAGCAGCCCGGGACTCGTCCCCTCCGAGCAGTACTTC. Its translation is CASSPGLVPSEQYF.

The V call is TRBV29-1, the J call TRBJ2-1; D may be TRBD1 (6 bases). Germline CDR1 is SQVTM and CDR2 is ANQGSEA. V was clipped by 4 bases and J by 0 bases, with 10 bases between them. The CDR3 has 14 residues. The CDR3 here is CSVVGASSYNEQFF. The CDR3 DNA sequence: TGCAGCGTTGTGGGGGCAAGCTCCTACAATGAGCAGTTCTTC.

This chain uses TRBV28 with TRBJ1-2; 7 positions match TRBD1. Germline V lookup: CDR1 MDHEN, CDR2 SYDVKM. The CDR3 is made up of 13 amino acids. V was clipped by 5 bases and J by 4 bases; unmatched bases: 4. DNA of the CDR3: TGTGCCAGCAGTATTGGACAGGTCTATGGCTACACCTTC. As protein: CASSIGQVYGYTF.

The CDR3 region is CASSLRGTVINEQYF. The DNA for the CDR3 is TGTGCCAGCAGTTTACGCGGGACAGTCATTAACGAGCAGTACTTC. The chain employs TRBV27 and TRBJ2-7, with D possibly matching TRBD1 (7 bases). Germline V CDR1 and CDR2: MNHEY, SMNVEV (reference sequence). The CDR3 loop spans 15 amino acids. Trimming removed 2 bases at V and 5 bases at J, with 16 bases between.

This chain links TRBV19 with TRBJ1-5; D not certain. Germline CDR1 and CDR2: LNHDA and SQIVND (reference sequence). Trimming left V 2 bases short and J 6 bases short, with 20 bases between. The CDR3 extends over 17 amino acids. CDR3: CASSIRGSGGEPQPQHF. CDR3 coding DNA: TGTGCCAGTAGTATAAGAGGTTCGGGTGGTGAACCTCAGCCCCAGCATTTT. The whole variable domain, filled in from reference TRBV19 and TRBJ1-5, reads DGGITQSPKYLFRKEGQNVTLSCEQNLNHDAMYWYRQDPGQGLRLIYYSQIVNDFQKGDIAEGYSVSREKKESFPLTVTSAQKNPTAFYLCASSIRGSGGEPQPQHFGDGTRLSIL.

The chain links TRBV19 to TRBJ2-5; D gene unclear. The length of the CDR3 is 13 residues. Per germline, CDR1 LNHDA and CDR2 SQIVND (reference sequence). With 5 bases removed from V and 0 bases from J, the gap between germline ends came to 7 bases. The CDR3 coding sequence is TGTGCCAGTAGTTCTGTAAACCAAGAGACCCAGTACTTC. Protein: CASSSVNQETQYF.

The J gene is TRBJ1-5, the V gene TRBV28; D call uncertain. Germline values: CDR1 MDHEN, CDR2 SYDVKM. Trimming stripped 6 bases from V and 8 bases from J, with 17 bases between. The CDR3 runs 14 residues. The CDR3 nucleotides read TGTGCCAGCAGCCTCGGGATGGAAAGGGAGCCCCAGCATTTT. Encoded protein: CASSLGMEREPQHF.

The chain carries TRBV21-1 and TRBJ2-3; TRBD2, as called in the table, went unchecked against the DNA. TRBV21-1 is noted as a pseudogene. The CDR3 is 15 amino acids. The chain's CDR3 is CASSKVSRGTDTQYF. For the CDR3, the DNA is TGTGCCAGCAGCAAAGTCTCCCGGGGCACAGATACGCAGTATTTT.

This chain connects TRBV18 to TRBJ1-1; 7 nucleotides line up with TRBD1. The CDR3 has 13 amino acids. The V gene's germline CDR1 is KGHSH and CDR2 LQKENI. V was clipped by 6 bases and J by 7 bases; unmatched bases: 8. The CDR3 nucleotides read TGTGCCAGCTCCCAAGGACAGGTTAATGAAGCTTTCTTT. Amino acid sequence: CASSQGQVNEAFF.

As DNA, the CDR3 is TGTGCCAGCAGTTCCCCCCAGCGGTTCCAAGAGACCCAGTACTTC. Its translation is CASSSPQRFQETQYF. The chain recombines TRBV28 with TRBJ2-5; D perhaps matches TRBD2 (5 bases). The germline CDR1 and CDR2 sequences are MDHEN and SYDVKM. The ends were cut back, 4 bases at V and 1 base at J, with 13 bases in the middle. This CDR3 is 15 amino acids long.

The chain recombines TRBV6-1 with TRBJ1-2; D not resolved. Trimming pared 0 bases from V and 4 bases from J, leaving 15 bases between. There are 16 residues in the CDR3. The V gene's germline CDR1 is MNHNS and CDR2 SASEGT. The CDR3: CASSEAANLPLYGYTF. The CDR3 DNA sequence: TGTGCCAGCAGTGAAGCGGCCAACTTGCCCCTCTATGGCTACACCTTC.

The chain uses TRBV6-1 and TRBJ2-7, with 9 bases aligning to TRBD1. The CDR3 loop spans 15 amino acids. The germline CDR1 and CDR2 sequences are MNHNS and SASEGT. J gave up 5 bases and V 6 bases, and 11 bases lay outside the gene matches. Here the CDR3 DNA reads TGTGCCAGCAGCTCGCCGCGGGACAGGGCCCACGAGCAGTACTTC. It encodes CASSSPRDRAHEQYF.

The rearrangement links TRBV18 to TRBJ2-7; D may be TRBD1 (5 bases). V was pared by 0 bases and J by 2 bases, with 8 bases between. CDR3 length: 14 residues. CDR1 is KGHSH and CDR2 is LQKENI in the germline V gene. CDR3 DNA sequence: TGTGCCAGCTCACCACCGGACAACGCCTACGAGCAGTACTTC. Amino acids: CASSPPDNAYEQYF.

This clone showed up just once. This chain connects TRBV25-1 to TRBJ2-7, with TRBD1 matching 8 bases. The germline V gene encodes CDR1 MGHDK and CDR2 SYGVNS. The CDR3 consists of 15 residues. V shed 3 bases and J 1 base; nucleotides not matched to a gene: 5. For the CDR3, the DNA is TGTGCCAGCAGTGACGGACAGGGAGGATCCTACGAGCAGTACTTC. This gives the protein CASSDGQGGSYEQYF.

Comment on this clone: A read error may account for a junction end that differs from germline. The chain joins TRBV9 to TRBJ2-7; D is perhaps TRBD1 or TRBD2 (5 bases each). The V gene's germline CDR1 is SGDLS and CDR2 YYNGEE. The length of the CDR3 is 15 residues. The CDR3 nucleotides read TGTGCCAGCAGCCCCCGCGGGCAGGGTTCCTACGAGCAGTGCTTC. Translation: CASSPRGQGSYEQCF.

The rearrangement joins TRBV27 to TRBJ2-1; 7 bases fit TRBD2. V shed 10 bases and J 3 bases; nucleotides not matched to a gene: 15. Germline CDR1 is MNHEY and CDR2 is SMNVEV (reference sequence). The length of the CDR3 is 16 residues. CDR3 sequence: CATPRGSAGVYNEQFF. DNA for the CDR3: TGTGCCACGCCCCGAGGGAGTGCGGGAGTCTACAATGAGCAGTTCTTC.

V and J are TRBV6-6 and TRBJ1-2; TRBD1 aligns across 12 bases. Germline assignment: CDR1 MNHNY and CDR2 SVGAGI (reference sequence). V lost 5 bases to trimming and J lost 3 bases; unmatched junction nucleotides: 7. The CDR3 has 16 residues. The CDR3 loop is CASSRDRGHNHYGYTF. As DNA, the CDR3 is TGTGCCAGCAGTCGGGACAGGGGGCACAATCACTATGGCTACACCTTC.